This TCR beta chain came from a study of shared clonotypes between healthy human individuals. Splitting of each subset's genomic DNA was done evenly across several immunoSEQ plates. Some clones are missing from TCRdb's copy, which holds only in-frame ones; the method was immunoSEQ multiplex PCR. The sample shows about 1.9 million clones, just under 95% of them seen only once. The naive CD8 population came from CD45RO-negative cells selected for CCR7, without terminally differentiated effector memory CD45RA+ cells. Looked up from germline, CDR1 is GTSNPN and CDR2 is SVGIG (reference sequence). V was pared by 2 bases and J by 11 bases, with 10 bases between. This CDR3 comprises 11 residues. This clone has a handful of counts. What it binds is not known. Study-wide results and caveats: In the sorted subsets, rarefaction showed sequencing was incomplete despite large depth. Richness estimates generally favored naive over memory subsets.

The gene calls are TRBV30 and TRBJ2-1, with D tentatively TRBD1 (5 bases). This TCR came from a man aged 18 to 29 in good health. Some clones in this sample may be carry-over from other donors' samples. Source material: naive CD8+ T cells from PBMCs. DNA for the CDR3: TGTGCCTGGAGTAAGGGGCGGCAGCAGTTCTTC. The encoded protein is CAWSKGRQQFF.